The rows below give T cell receptor beta chains drawn from one sample of a study of shared clonotypes between healthy human individuals. Profiling relied on immunoSEQ multiplex PCR, and the TCRdb table lists in-frame clones only, not all of them. Of roughly 490,000 clones listed, about 80% are singletons. The sample was PBMCs. All receptors come from a woman between 40 and 50 years old in good health. Some clones in this sample may be carry-over from other donors' samples. The CDR3 runs from the conserved cysteine through the conserved F or W. The D gene is left open where the match is weak. Part of the rows lack a size; the others show once, few, many or a class for expanded clones.

abundance: -; v_gene: TRBV28; j_gene: TRBJ2-6; d_gene: TRBD2; CDR3aa: CASSLLRGGSSGANVLTF; CDR3nt: TGTGCCAGCAGTTTATTGCGGGGAGGGAGCTCTGGGGCCAACGTCCTGACTTTC
abundance: -; v_gene: TRBV7-9; j_gene: TRBJ1-2; d_gene: -; CDR3aa: CASRERDGGYTF; CDR3nt: TGTGCCAGCAGGGAAAGGGACGGTGGCTACACCTTC
abundance: -; v_gene: TRBV30; j_gene: TRBJ1-2; d_gene: TRBD1; CDR3aa: CAWSGITGGYGYTF; CDR3nt: TGTGCCTGGAGTGGGATTACAGGGGGCTATGGCTACACCTTC
abundance: -; v_gene: TRBV7-8; j_gene: TRBJ2-7; d_gene: TRBD2; CDR3aa: CASSLWTSQTYEQYF; CDR3nt: TGTGCCAGCAGCCTCTGGACTAGCCAAACCTACGAGCAGTACTTC
abundance: -; v_gene: TRBV7-9; j_gene: TRBJ2-1; d_gene: TRBD1; CDR3aa: CASSLRQGDEQFF; CDR3nt: TGTGCCAGCAGCTTACGACAGGGCGATGAGCAGTTCTTC
abundance: -; v_gene: TRBV7-2; j_gene: TRBJ2-5; d_gene: -; CDR3aa: CASSLWQETQYF; CDR3nt: TGTGCCAGCAGCTTATGGCAAGAGACCCAGTACTTC
abundance: -; v_gene: TRBV4-3; j_gene: TRBJ1-5; d_gene: -; CDR3aa: CASSTGSNQPQHF; CDR3nt: TGCGCCAGCTCTACGGGTAGCAATCAGCCCCAGCATTTT
abundance: -; v_gene: TRBV28; j_gene: TRBJ2-3; d_gene: -; CDR3aa: CASIHPARDTQYF; CDR3nt: TGTGCCAGCATCCACCCCGCCCGGGATACGCAGTATTTT
abundance: -; v_gene: TRBV5-1; j_gene: TRBJ2-3; d_gene: -; CDR3aa: CASNPHSTDTQYF; CDR3nt: TGCGCCAGCAACCCCCACAGCACAGATACGCAGTATTTT
abundance: -; v_gene: TRBV19; j_gene: TRBJ2-7; d_gene: TRBD2; CDR3aa: CASTPPAAGRDEQYF; CDR3nt: TGTGCCAGTACCCCTCCGGCAGCGGGACGGGACGAGCAGTACTTC
abundance: once; v_gene: TRBV27; j_gene: TRBJ2-5; d_gene: -; CDR3aa: CASSYRLGYQETQYF; CDR3nt: TGTGCCAGCAGCTACAGGTTAGGGTACCAAGAGACCCAGTACTTC
abundance: few; v_gene: TRBV19; j_gene: TRBJ1-5; d_gene: -; CDR3aa: CASSIGFVKGDQPQHF; CDR3nt: TGTGCCAGTAGTATAGGGTTCGTGAAGGGCGATCAGCCCCAGCATTTT
abundance: -; v_gene: TRBV2; j_gene: TRBJ1-4; d_gene: -; CDR3aa: CASRSNPTNEKLFF; CDR3nt: TGTGCCAGCAGATCCAATCCAACTAATGAAAAACTGTTTTTT
abundance: -; v_gene: TRBV7-2; j_gene: TRBJ2-7; d_gene: -; CDR3aa: CASSPLQGLYEQYF; CDR3nt: TGTGCCAGCAGCCCCTTACAGGGACTCTACGAGCAGTACTTC
abundance: once; v_gene: TRBV7-9; j_gene: TRBJ2-5; d_gene: -; CDR3aa: CASTPSGGEETQYF; CDR3nt: TGTGCCAGCACCCCCTCGGGCGGGGAAGAGACCCAGTACTTC
abundance: once; v_gene: TRBV9; j_gene: TRBJ2-7; d_gene: TRBD1; CDR3aa: CASSIHETGLDEQYF; CDR3nt: TGTGCCAGCAGCATACATGAGACAGGGTTGGACGAGCAGTACTTC
abundance: -; v_gene: TRBV6-1; j_gene: TRBJ2-1; d_gene: TRBD2; CDR3aa: CASLGLAGGYGEQFF; CDR3nt: TGTGCCAGCCTAGGACTAGCGGGAGGATACGGTGAGCAGTTCTTC
abundance: -; v_gene: TRBV7-6; j_gene: TRBJ1-5; d_gene: -; CDR3aa: CASSLAQGGQPQHF; CDR3nt: TGTGCCAGCAGCTTAGCTCAGGGTGGTCAGCCCCAGCATTTT
abundance: -; v_gene: TRBV6-1; j_gene: TRBJ1-3; d_gene: -; CDR3aa: CASSERTLQSSGNTIYF; CDR3nt: TGTGCCAGCAGTGAGAGGACACTACAGAGCTCTGGAAACACCATATATTTT
abundance: -; v_gene: TRBV15; j_gene: TRBJ2-7; d_gene: -; CDR3aa: CATSRDSNYEQYF; CDR3nt: TGTGCCACCAGCAGAGATTCCAACTACGAGCAGTACTTC
abundance: -; v_gene: TRBV2; j_gene: TRBJ2-5; d_gene: TRBD2; CDR3aa: CASTLRGLAEQETQYF; CDR3nt: TGTGCCAGCACCTTGCGGGGACTAGCGGAGCAAGAGACCCAGTACTTC
abundance: medium-sized; v_gene: TRBV4-2; j_gene: TRBJ2-7; d_gene: -; CDR3aa: CASSHNVETAYEQYF; CDR3nt: TGTGCCAGCAGCCACAACGTTGAGACAGCCTACGAGCAGTACTTC
abundance: many; v_gene: TRBV20-1; j_gene: TRBJ1-2; d_gene: -; CDR3aa: CSASRGEGYTF; CDR3nt: TGCAGTGCTAGTCGGGGGGAGGGCTACACCTTC
abundance: -; v_gene: TRBV28; j_gene: TRBJ1-2; d_gene: -; CDR3aa: CASSPGPLGYGYTF; CDR3nt: TGTGCCAGCAGCCCCGGACCGTTAGGCTATGGCTACACCTTC
abundance: once; v_gene: TRBV29-1; j_gene: TRBJ2-1; d_gene: -; CDR3aa: CSVGLDQYNEQFF; CDR3nt: TGCAGCGTTGGGTTGGACCAGTACAATGAGCAGTTCTTC
abundance: -; v_gene: TRBV28; j_gene: TRBJ2-4; d_gene: TRBD1; CDR3aa: CASSPRTGTDSVIAKNIQYF; CDR3nt: TGTGCCAGCAGTCCCCGTACCGGGACAGACTCCGTTATAGCCAAAAACATTCAGTACTTC
abundance: -; v_gene: TRBV7-6; j_gene: TRBJ2-3; d_gene: TRBD1; CDR3aa: CASSFQPGQGRTQYF; CDR3nt: TGTGCCAGCAGCTTCCAGCCGGGACAGGGACGAACGCAGTATTTT
abundance: -; v_gene: TRBV11-2; j_gene: TRBJ2-1; d_gene: -; CDR3aa: CASSSASNEQFF; CDR3nt: TGTGCCAGCAGCTCGGCCAGCAATGAGCAGTTCTTC
abundance: -; v_gene: TRBV6-5; j_gene: TRBJ2-3; d_gene: TRBD2; CDR3aa: CASSYQPGTIQYF; CDR3nt: TGTGCCAGCAGTTACCAACCCGGGACTATCCAGTATTTT
abundance: -; v_gene: TRBV6-1; j_gene: TRBJ2-2; d_gene: -; CDR3aa: CASSWGRAGELFF; CDR3nt: TGTGCCAGCAGCTGGGGGCGGGCCGGGGAGCTGTTTTTT
abundance: -; v_gene: TRBV5-4; j_gene: TRBJ2-1; d_gene: -; CDR3aa: CASSLASRHYNEQFF; CDR3nt: TGTGCCAGCAGCTTGGCTAGCCGCCACTACAATGAGCAGTTCTTC
abundance: -; v_gene: TRBV18; j_gene: TRBJ2-3; d_gene: -; CDR3aa: CASSPQPGADTQYF; CDR3nt: TGTGCCAGCTCACCACAACCGGGTGCAGATACGCAGTATTTT
abundance: few; v_gene: TRBV29-1; j_gene: TRBJ1-2; d_gene: TRBD1; CDR3aa: CSVQTGVNYGYTF; CDR3nt: TGCAGCGTGCAGACAGGGGTAAACTATGGCTACACCTTC
abundance: -; v_gene: TRBV7-6; j_gene: TRBJ1-1; d_gene: -; CDR3aa: CASSADSNTEAFF; CDR3nt: TGTGCCAGCAGCGCGGACAGTAACACTGAAGCTTTCTTT
abundance: -; v_gene: TRBV28; j_gene: TRBJ1-2; d_gene: -; CDR3aa: CASRYGSGYTF; CDR3nt: TGTGCCAGCAGATATGGATCTGGCTACACCTTC
abundance: -; v_gene: TRBV28; j_gene: TRBJ1-2; d_gene: TRBD1; CDR3aa: CASKGQSPGGYTF; CDR3nt: TGTGCCAGCAAGGGACAGTCGCCCGGGGGCTACACCTTC
abundance: -; v_gene: TRBV10-3; j_gene: TRBJ2-7; d_gene: -; CDR3aa: CAIRTSYEQYF; CDR3nt: TGTGCCATCCGGACGTCCTACGAGCAGTACTTC
abundance: -; v_gene: TRBV2; j_gene: TRBJ1-1; d_gene: TRBD1; CDR3aa: CASQTGRDTEAFF; CDR3nt: TGTGCCAGTCAGACAGGGAGGGACACTGAAGCTTTCTTT
abundance: -; v_gene: TRBV27; j_gene: TRBJ2-1; d_gene: -; CDR3aa: CASSLGGAIEQFF; CDR3nt: TGTGCCAGCAGTTTAGGGGGGGCTATTGAGCAGTTCTTC
abundance: -; v_gene: TRBV5-4; j_gene: TRBJ2-3; d_gene: TRBD2; CDR3aa: CASSREALTDTQYF; CDR3nt: TGTGCCAGCAGCCGGGAGGCTCTGACAGATACGCAGTATTTT
abundance: -; v_gene: TRBV18; j_gene: TRBJ2-3; d_gene: -; CDR3aa: CASSPGTAETQYF; CDR3nt: TGTGCCAGCTCACCTGGGACCGCGGAGACGCAGTATTTT
abundance: -; v_gene: TRBV5-1; j_gene: TRBJ2-1; d_gene: -; CDR3aa: CASSLGLVNEQFF; CDR3nt: TGCGCCAGCAGCTTGGGACTAGTCAATGAGCAGTTCTTC
abundance: -; v_gene: TRBV6-1; j_gene: TRBJ1-5; d_gene: -; CDR3aa: CASSERAGLFSNQPQHF; CDR3nt: TGTGCCAGCAGTGAAAGGGCAGGACTCTTTAGCAATCAGCCCCAGCATTTT
abundance: -; v_gene: TRBV29-1; j_gene: TRBJ2-1; d_gene: -; CDR3aa: CSVEDLAPRGEQFF; CDR3nt: TGCAGCGTTGAAGATCTAGCTCCCCGGGGTGAGCAGTTCTTC
abundance: -; v_gene: TRBV6-5; j_gene: TRBJ2-3; d_gene: -; CDR3aa: CASSYSPGGTQYF; CDR3nt: TGTGCCAGCAGTTACTCCCCCGGGGGTACGCAGTATTTT
abundance: few; v_gene: TRBV10-1; j_gene: TRBJ2-3; d_gene: TRBD2; CDR3aa: CASSEGASGSADTQYF; CDR3nt: TGCGCCAGCAGTGAGGGGGCCAGCGGGAGCGCAGATACGCAGTATTTT
abundance: -; v_gene: TRBV28; j_gene: TRBJ2-7; d_gene: -; CDR3aa: CASSFQWGLEQYF; CDR3nt: TGTGCCAGCAGTTTCCAATGGGGGCTCGAGCAGTACTTC
abundance: once; v_gene: TRBV28; j_gene: TRBJ1-3; d_gene: -; CDR3aa: CASSRGLGGNTIYF; CDR3nt: TGTGCCAGCTCTCGCGGGCTTGGAGGAAACACCATATATTTT
abundance: -; v_gene: TRBV19; j_gene: TRBJ2-7; d_gene: -; CDR3aa: CASSRGSTYEQYF; CDR3nt: TGTGCCAGTAGTAGGGGATCCACCTACGAGCAGTACTTC
abundance: -; v_gene: TRBV28; j_gene: TRBJ1-1; d_gene: TRBD1; CDR3aa: CASATLGQPTEAFF; CDR3nt: TGTGCCAGCGCTACCTTGGGACAGCCCACTGAAGCTTTCTTT
abundance: -; v_gene: TRBV2; j_gene: TRBJ1-6; d_gene: -; CDR3aa: CASSNPHSADSPLHF; CDR3nt: TGTGCCAGCAGTAATCCTCACAGTGCTGATTCACCCCTCCACTTT
abundance: -; v_gene: TRBV13; j_gene: TRBJ2-5; d_gene: TRBD2; CDR3aa: CASSLKREGLFGAKETQYF; CDR3nt: TGTGCCAGCAGCCTCAAGCGGGAGGGCCTTTTCGGAGCTAAAGAGACCCAGTACTTC
abundance: -; v_gene: TRBV5-1; j_gene: TRBJ2-7; d_gene: -; CDR3aa: CASSLARDHSYEQYF; CDR3nt: TGCGCCAGCAGCTTGGCCAGGGACCACTCCTACGAGCAGTACTTC
abundance: -; v_gene: TRBV28; j_gene: TRBJ2-2; d_gene: -; CDR3aa: CASTSDSTGELFF; CDR3nt: TGTGCCAGCACCTCAGACAGCACCGGGGAGCTGTTTTTT
abundance: -; v_gene: TRBV28; j_gene: TRBJ1-4; d_gene: -; CDR3aa: CASSNQGFEKLFF; CDR3nt: TGTGCCAGCAGTAATCAGGGGTTTGAAAAACTGTTTTTT
abundance: -; v_gene: TRBV7-9; j_gene: TRBJ2-1; d_gene: -; CDR3aa: CASSFQGYEQFF; CDR3nt: TGTGCCAGCAGCTTTCAGGGTTACGAGCAGTTCTTC
abundance: few; v_gene: TRBV5-1; j_gene: TRBJ2-7; d_gene: -; CDR3aa: CASSLGKSPIRRGYEQYF; CDR3nt: TGCGCCAGCAGCTTGGGGAAGTCCCCCATCCGAAGGGGTTACGAGCAGTACTTC